The next 14 T cell receptor beta chains were all read from a single sample in a study of control samples from healthy donors and cancer patients. Clones were read by immunoSEQ multiplex PCR, and TCRdb kept only the in-frame ones, dropping some. The sample yields approximately 180,000 clones, around 90% seen once. The sample taken for sequencing was blood. All receptors come from a woman in her 40s in good health.

V is TRBV9 and J is TRBJ2-5; 10 bases match TRBD2. CDR1 is SGDLS and CDR2 is YYNGEE in the germline V gene. V lost 4 bases, J lost 7 bases, and 7 bases stayed unmatched. The CDR3 covers 14 residues. CDR3 residues: CASSPSGGAGTQYF. CDR3 bases: TGTGCCAGCAGCCCGAGCGGGGGGGCCGGGACCCAGTACTTC.

This clone has a single count. V is TRBV24-1 and J is TRBJ2-3; D not certain. Germline V gene sequence: CDR1 KGHDR, CDR2 SFDVKD. Trimming took off 6 bases at V and 1 base at J, with 4 bases between the two ends. The CDR3 sequence is 12 residues long. The chain's CDR3 is CATSLGTDTQYF. The CDR3 DNA reads as TGTGCCACCAGTCTGGGCACAGATACGCAGTATTTT.

This clone appeared once. This chain links TRBV13 with TRBJ1-1; D is possibly TRBD1 (5 bases). CDR3 length: 14 residues. V was clipped by 7 bases and J by 1 base, with 13 bases between them. Germline V CDR1 and CDR2: PRHDT, FYEKMQ (reference sequence). The CDR3 is CASTPGRRNTEAFF. The CDR3 DNA follows: TGTGCCAGCACCCCAGGGAGACGGAACACTGAAGCTTTCTTT.

The chain recombines TRBV10-3 with TRBJ1-1; D gene uncertain. CDR1 ENHRY and CDR2 SYGVKD come from the germline V gene. The CDR3 length is 13 residues. Trimming removed 6 bases from V and 1 base from J, with 9 bases in between. CDR3 region: CAIRTLENTEAFF. CDR3 nucleotide sequence: TGTGCCATCAGGACCCTGGAGAACACTGAAGCTTTCTTT.

The chain joins TRBV4-1 to TRBJ2-5; D gene ambiguous. Trimming took 0 bases from V and 4 from J, leaving 21 bases between them. CDR1 and CDR2 from the germline V gene are MGHRA and YSYEKL. CDR3 length: 18 residues. The CDR3 region is CASSQEMLGSTLGETQYF. CDR3 coding DNA: TGCGCCAGCAGCCAAGAAATGTTAGGGTCTACCCTTGGAGAGACCCAGTACTTC.

The chain recombines TRBV19 with TRBJ1-3, with D maybe TRBD1 (5 bases). CDR3 size: 14 residues. Trimming removed 3 bases at V and 6 bases at J, with 12 bases between. Germline CDR1 LNHDA, CDR2 SQIVND (reference sequence). The CDR3 sequence is CASSINPGINTIYF. CDR3 nucleotide sequence: TGTGCCAGTAGTATCAACCCAGGGATAAACACCATATATTTT.

The rearrangement links TRBV7-9 to TRBJ1-5; D might be TRBD1 (5 bases). Germline CDR1 is SEHNR and CDR2 is FQNEAQ (reference sequence). V was clipped by 6 bases and J by 4 bases, with 13 bases between them. This CDR3 region has 14 residues. This chain's CDR3 is CASSYSGGNQPQHF. CDR3 bases: TGTGCCAGCAGTTACTCGGGGGGAAATCAGCCCCAGCATTTT.

The chain employs TRBV11-3 and TRBJ2-1, with TRBD2 identical over 10 bases. CDR1 SGHNT and CDR2 YENEEA come from the germline V gene. The CDR3 totals 16 residues. The ends lost 4 bases at V and 3 bases at J; junction bases unmatched: 6. CDR3 sequence reads: CASSSVAGGDYNEQFF. CDR3 sequence (DNA): TGTGCCAGCAGCTCAGTAGCGGGGGGTGACTACAATGAGCAGTTCTTC.

This clone occurred once. This chain connects TRBV29-1 to TRBJ1-1; TRBD1 matches at 7 bases. This CDR3 region has 14 residues. Per the germline V gene, CDR1 is SQVTM and CDR2 is ANQGSEA. V shed 3 bases, J shed 0 bases, and the junction held 4 bases outside the gene matches. This CDR3 reads CSVETGSMNTEAFF. The CDR3 DNA sequence: TGCAGCGTTGAGACAGGGAGTATGAACACTGAAGCTTTCTTT.

This chain links TRBV6-5 with TRBJ2-6, with unresolved D. CDR1 and CDR2 (germline): MNHEY, SVGAGI. Trimming removed 7 bases from V and 0 bases from J, with 7 bases in between. This CDR3 region has 14 residues. The CDR3 DNA sequence: TGTGCCAGCACCCCTAACTCTGGGGCCAACGTCCTGACTTTC. Protein product: CASTPNSGANVLTF.

As for this clone: Other DNA sequences in this sample translate to the same CDR3. The gene calls are TRBV5-1 and TRBJ2-1; TRBD2 aligns across 9 bases. V lost 0 bases to trimming and J lost 6 bases; unmatched junction nucleotides: 4. The V gene's germline CDR1 is SGHRS and CDR2 YFSETQ. The CDR3 runs 15 residues. CDR3 DNA: TGCGCCAGCAGCTTGGGGGGCGGGGGGGCCAATGAGCAGTTCTTC. Amino acid sequence: CASSLGGGGANEQFF.

The genes are TRBV10-3 and TRBJ1-2; D gene ambiguous. V shed 0 bases and J shed 5 bases, with 7 bases lying between them. Per germline, CDR1 ENHRY and CDR2 SYGVKD. CDR3 length: 13 residues. CDR3 sequence (DNA): TGTGCCATCAGTGAGTCGCGTGAGTATGGCTACACCTTC. Protein product: CAISESREYGYTF.

The rearrangement links TRBV7-9 to TRBJ1-2; 11 bases line up with TRBD1. CDR1 and CDR2 (germline): SEHNR, FQNEAQ (reference sequence). CDR3 size: 18 residues. The V gene end was trimmed by 4 bases and the J gene end by 2 bases; junction bases not matched to a gene: 12. Here the CDR3 reads CASSSSDRGPRRNYGYTF. The CDR3 region has the DNA TGTGCCAGCAGCTCCTCGGACAGGGGGCCCCGCCGCAACTATGGCTACACCTTC.

CDR3 protein: CASSLVGEKLFF. The CDR3 DNA sequence: TGCGCCAGCAGCTTGGTTGGGGAAAAACTGTTTTTT. The V and J genes are TRBV5-1 and TRBJ1-4; D call uncertain. CDR1 and CDR2 from the germline V gene are SGHRS and YFSETQ. The CDR3 is 12 residues long. V lost 0 bases and J 8 bases, leaving 5 bases between the germline ends.